This T cell receptor (beta chain) was retrieved from a study of blood T cell repertoires in COVID-19. Study details: In each case, the material was cDNA or gDNA derived from T cells, B-cell-depleted T cells, or PBMCs.

V was cut by 6 bases and J by 0 bases, with 6 bases left in between. The CDR3 sequence is 14 residues long. The V gene's germline CDR1 is LGHNT and CDR2 FRNRAP. As handled by the study authors: Reference gene primer amplification gave estimated nucleated cell counts. Libraries were prepared by immunoSEQ multiplex PCR; TCRdb keeps only in-frame clonotypes and omits some of them. That table supplies the V and J calls and clone size; D and trimming were determined from the DNA. This table holds 65,000 or so clones, 75% to 85% found once. This TCR came from a man aged 80 or over with acute or convalescent COVID-19. The chain recombines TRBV12-5 with TRBJ2-6; D call uncertain. The sample comprised peripheral blood. CDR3 sequence reads: CASGLFSGANVLTF. Here the CDR3 DNA reads TGTGCTAGTGGCCTTTTCTCTGGGGCCAACGTCCTGACTTTC.